The T cell receptor beta chain described here comes from a study of blood T cell repertoires in COVID-19. Study-wide context: Samples came from the United States, Italy and Spain, spanning acute and convalescent COVID-19. Sources were T cells, B-cell-depleted T cells, or PBMCs; the material itself was cDNA or gDNA.

Authors' processing steps: Amplified reference gene primers provided the basis for estimating nucleated cell counts. Sequencing was performed with immunoSEQ multiplex PCR; in TCRdb, only in-frame clones are kept and a portion is missing. V and J calls and clone size follow that table, whereas D and trimming were derived from the DNA. The data hold 150,000 to 250,000 clones, with around 82% observed a single time. This clone was recorded only once. CDR3 length: 13 residues. Germline V CDR1 and CDR2: MNHEY, SVGAGI. V dropped 7 bases and J dropped 0 bases, with 9 bases sitting between them. Grouping used clinical history reported by participants in a survey and questionnaire.

Sequences were obtained from PBMCs or T cells enriched from blood (not recorded which). This TCR was sampled from a man aged 35 to 55 who had recovered from COVID-19. This chain links TRBV6-5 with TRBJ1-1; D gene ambiguous. CDR3 loop: CASTSTLNTEAFF. The CDR3 bases are TGTGCCAGCACTTCGACATTGAACACTGAAGCTTTCTTT.